The present T cell receptor (beta chain) was sequenced within a study of cytomegalovirus exposure and HLA in healthy donors. Study-level background: Counted in an early data release were tens of millions of unique TCRs from HLA-typed donors.

Remarks on this clone: Its cognate antigen is unknown.

Amplification used 60 Vbeta primers and 13 Jbeta primers. Using immunoSEQ multiplex PCR, the repertoire was profiled, and TCRdb retains in-frame clones only, with some absent. The profile covers some 140,000 clones, with around 83% appearing a single time and less than 10% taken by the ten largest. Germline V lookup: CDR1 SNHLY, CDR2 FYNNEI. The CDR3 extends over 14 amino acids. The trim removed 8 bases at V and 3 bases at J, leaving 7 bases unmatched. Study-wide results and limits: The study listed some 160 cytomegalovirus-associated TCR beta chains.

Likely unrecorded immune exposures existed in these nominally healthy donors. This TCR came from a woman between 50 and 59 years old in good health and CMV-seropositive. The sample was PBMCs. The gene calls are TRBV2 and TRBJ2-3; 8 nucleotides align to TRBD1. The CDR3 DNA sequence: TGTGCCAGCGGCAGGGGGCTCAGGACAGATACGCAGTATTTT. This gives the protein CASGRGLRTDTQYF.